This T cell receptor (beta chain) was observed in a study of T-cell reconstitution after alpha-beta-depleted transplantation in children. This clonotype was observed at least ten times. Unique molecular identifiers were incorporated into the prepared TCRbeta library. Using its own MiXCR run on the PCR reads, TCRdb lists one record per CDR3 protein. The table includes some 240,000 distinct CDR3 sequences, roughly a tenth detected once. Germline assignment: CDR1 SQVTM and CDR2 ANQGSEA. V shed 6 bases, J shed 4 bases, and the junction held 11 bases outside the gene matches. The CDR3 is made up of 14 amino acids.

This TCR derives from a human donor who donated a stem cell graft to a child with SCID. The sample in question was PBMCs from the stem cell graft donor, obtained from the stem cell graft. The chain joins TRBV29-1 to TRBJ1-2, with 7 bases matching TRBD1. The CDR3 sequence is CSVSLDREGYGYTF. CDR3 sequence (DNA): TGCAGCGTCTCCCTCGACAGGGAGGGCTATGGCTACACCTTC.